This T cell receptor beta chain was profiled in a study of T cell responses to AZD1222 COVID-19 vaccine. The protocol was immunoSEQ multiplex PCR, while the TCRdb copy is restricted to in-frame clones and leaves out a portion. The repertoire holds 130,000 or so clones, with roughly 85% as singletons. V was pared by 5 bases and J by 0 bases, with 10 bases between. This CDR3 comprises 13 residues. Germline V lookup: CDR1 SQVTM, CDR2 ANQGSEA. This specimen was peripheral blood, taken 28 days after the second dose of the MenACWY control vaccine. The gene calls are TRBV29-1 and TRBJ1-1; D is ambiguous. The TCR comes from an adult who received the MenACWY meningococcal vaccine as a control. CDR3 bases: TGCAGCGTTTTCGGTGGGTTGAACACTGAAGCTTTCTTT. This codes for CSVFGGLNTEAFF.